The next 21 T cell receptor beta chains were all read from a single sample in a study of cytomegalovirus exposure and HLA in healthy donors. The assay was immunoSEQ multiplex PCR, and TCRdb's table has in-frame clones only and misses some. The table has about 60,000 clones, about 88% seen once. The specimen was PBMCs. Every receptor here comes from a man aged 18 to 30 in good health and CMV-seronegative.

This clone was counted a single time. The chain combines TRBV5-1 with TRBJ2-2, with 7 bases lining up with TRBD2. V dropped 4 bases and J dropped 4; count of bases not matched to a gene: 10. The CDR3 is 16 residues long. Germline values: CDR1 SGHRS, CDR2 YFSETQ. CDR3: CASSGTPGTITGELFF. For the CDR3, the DNA is TGCGCCAGCAGCGGGACCCCCGGGACTATCACCGGGGAGCTGTTTTTT.

This chain links TRBV7-2 with TRBJ2-3; 12 bases match TRBD2. This CDR3 has 17 amino acids. V shed 5 bases and J 5 bases; nucleotides not matched to a gene: 11. Germline V lookup: CDR1 SGHTA, CDR2 FQGNSA. CDR3 residues: CASSIGLAGLRGDTQYF. The CDR3 DNA reads as TGTGCCAGCAGCATAGGACTAGCGGGACTTAGAGGAGATACGCAGTATTTT.

The rearrangement uses TRBV7-2 and TRBJ1-3, with D possibly being TRBD1 (5 bases). The CDR3 sequence is 15 residues long. The V and J ends lost 3 bases and 0 bases respectively, with 9 bases between them. Looked up from germline, CDR1 is SGHTA and CDR2 is FQGNSA. The CDR3 DNA follows: TGTGCCAGCAGCTTGGGGGACTTCTCTGGAAACACCATATATTTT. Translating it yields CASSLGDFSGNTIYF.

The chain employs TRBV4-1 and TRBJ2-2; 9 bases map to TRBD1. J gave up 8 bases and V 3 bases, and 4 bases lay outside the gene matches. This CDR3 spans 14 amino acids. In germline, CDR1 is MGHRA, CDR2 YSYEKL. The CDR3 bases are TGCGCCAGCAGCCACTGGACAGGGGCTGGGGAGCTGTTTTTT. This encodes CASSHWTGAGELFF.

The chain employs TRBV4-1 and TRBJ2-6; the D gene is possibly TRBD2 (6 bases). From germline, CDR1 is MGHRA and CDR2 YSYEKL. CDR3 length: 16 residues. V lost 0 bases to trimming and J lost 4 bases, with 10 bases between them. Here the CDR3 DNA reads TGCGCCAGCAGCCAAGATCGGGGGATAGGGGCCAACGTCCTGACTTTC. Translation: CASSQDRGIGANVLTF.

This clone was recorded once. The chain couples TRBV15 to TRBJ2-1, with 8 bases identical to TRBD1. The CDR3 extends over 19 amino acids. Germline CDR1 and CDR2: LNHNV and YYDKDF (reference sequence). V lost 3 bases to trimming and J lost 8 bases; unmatched junction nucleotides: 21. The CDR3 sequence: CATSSKSGTGKTFAYEQFF. CDR3 nucleotide sequence: TGTGCCACCAGCAGCAAATCCGGGACAGGTAAAACGTTCGCCTATGAGCAGTTCTTC.

In its sample, this clone was seen a few times. The V gene is TRBV11-2, the J gene TRBJ2-2; 10 bases map to TRBD1. The V segment lost 4 bases and the J segment 9 bases; nucleotides outside the gene matches: 5. This CDR3 has 14 amino acids. Germline lookup yields CDR1 SGHAT and CDR2 FQNNGV. The CDR3 nucleotides are TGTGCCAGCAGCTACGGGACAGGGGCCCGGGAGCTGTTTTTT. This encodes CASSYGTGARELFF.

By frequency in the sample, this clone is medium-sized. The chain uses TRBV2 and TRBJ1-1; D unresolved. The CDR3 totals 13 residues. Germline CDR1 reads SNHLY; CDR2 reads FYNNEI. V was pared by 4 bases and J by 1 base, with 7 bases between. CDR3 amino acids: CASSVGENTEAFF. Written as DNA, the CDR3 is TGTGCCAGCAGTGTGGGCGAGAACACTGAAGCTTTCTTT.

The rearrangement joins TRBV5-6 to TRBJ2-7; the match to TRBD1 covers 7 bases. The V and J ends lost 2 bases and 4 bases, in that order; junction bases with no gene match: 12. CDR3 length equals 16 residues. Per germline, CDR1 SGHDT and CDR2 YYEEEE. The CDR3 nucleotides are TGTGCCAGCAGCTTAGCGCTTAGGGACAGAGATTACGAGCAGTACTTC. This codes for CASSLALRDRDYEQYF. The whole variable domain, filled in from reference TRBV5-6 and TRBJ2-7, reads DAGVTQSPTHLIKTRGQQVTLRCSPKSGHDTVSWYQQALGQGPQFIFQYYEEEERQRGNFPDRFSGHQFPNYSSELNVNALLLGDSALYLCASSLALRDRDYEQYFGPGTRLTVT.

The rearrangement uses TRBV7-3 and TRBJ2-1, with TRBD2 matching 7 bases. The V and J ends lost 3 bases and 9 bases, in that order; junction bases with no gene match: 11. This CDR3 contains 15 residues. Germline values: CDR1 SGHTA, CDR2 FQGTGA. The CDR3 here is CASSLSGLPLTEQFF. The CDR3 DNA is TGTGCCAGCAGCTTGTCGGGACTACCCTTAACTGAGCAGTTCTTC. Looking up the rest from reference TRBV7-3 and TRBJ2-1 gives the full variable domain: GAGVSQTPSNKVTEKGKYVELRCDPISGHTALYWYRQSLGQGPEFLIYFQGTGAADDSGLPNDRFFAVRPEGSVSTLKIQRTERGDSAVYLCASSLSGLPLTEQFFGPGTRLTVL.

DNA for the CDR3: TGCGCCAGCAGCTTGTTAGAGGCTAGCGGGAGAGAGCAGTACTTC. Its translation is CASSLLEASGREQYF. The chain uses TRBV5-1 and TRBJ2-7; 10 bases fit TRBD2. J was trimmed by 7 bases and V by 1 base; bases with no gene match: 8. The CDR3 is made up of 15 amino acids. Germline V gene sequence: CDR1 SGHRS, CDR2 YFSETQ.

This rearrangement joins TRBV5-6 to TRBJ2-1; TRBD2 aligns across 8 bases. The CDR3 covers 13 residues. Per the germline V gene, CDR1 is SGHDT and CDR2 is YYEEEE. The V and J ends lost 9 bases and 7 bases, in that order; junction bases with no gene match: 9. The CDR3 DNA follows: TGTGCCACTTCGGGAGGGCCGGTGAATGAGCAGTTCTTC. This gives the protein CATSGGPVNEQFF.

The V gene is TRBV11-3, the J gene TRBJ2-7, with TRBD2 matching 11 bases. CDR3 length: 15 residues. Germline V CDR1 and CDR2: SGHNT, YENEEA. Trimming cost V 4 bases and J 2 bases; bases outside gene matches: 4. DNA for the CDR3: TGTGCCAGCAGCTCGTTAGCGGGAGGGACCTACGAGCAGTACTTC. This sequence encodes CASSSLAGGTYEQYF.

J is TRBJ2-1 and V is TRBV12-5, with 8 nucleotides matching TRBD1. Trimming removed 6 bases from V and 6 bases from J; junction bases left unmatched: 4. Per germline, CDR1 LGHNT and CDR2 FRNRAP. The CDR3 loop spans 13 amino acids. CDR3 sequence (DNA): TGTGCTAGTGGGGGACAGGTGATCAATGAGCAGTTCTTC. Translation: CASGGQVINEQFF.

The chain joins TRBV28 to TRBJ2-7; no firm D call. The germline V gene encodes CDR1 MDHEN and CDR2 SYDVKM. Trimming removed 3 bases at V and 0 bases at J, with 6 bases between. This CDR3 is 13 amino acids long. CDR3 residues: CASSFASSYEQYF. DNA of the CDR3: TGTGCCAGCAGTTTCGCCAGCTCCTACGAGCAGTACTTC.

This chain joins TRBV15 and TRBJ2-2; TRBD2 matches at 11 bases. CDR1 is LNHNV and CDR2 is YYDKDF in the germline V gene (reference sequence). After removal of 0 bases from V and 5 bases from J, the junction contained 5 bases not matched to a gene. The CDR3 is made up of 17 amino acids. The CDR3: CATSRDPSSGGTGELFF. The DNA of the CDR3 is TGTGCCACCAGCAGAGATCCGTCTAGCGGGGGGACCGGGGAGCTGTTTTTT.

The chain couples TRBV4-3 to TRBJ2-7; 9 nucleotides align to TRBD2. Germline loops: CDR1 LGHNA, CDR2 YSLEER. The V and J ends lost 0 bases and 3 bases, in that order; junction bases with no gene match: 6. This CDR3 spans 16 amino acids. The CDR3 reads CASSQDDTSGFYEQYF. CDR3 DNA sequence: TGCGCCAGCAGCCAAGATGACACTAGCGGGTTCTACGAGCAGTACTTC.

The J gene is TRBJ1-1, the V gene TRBV10-1; tentative D call: TRBD1 (5 bases). Trimming shortened V by 7 bases and J by 1 base, and 10 bases separated the two germline ends. Germline-derived CDR1 and CDR2 are WNHNN and SYGVQD (reference sequence). The CDR3 is 13 amino acids. CDR3: CASTGHTNTEAFF. The CDR3 region has the DNA TGCGCCAGCACAGGACATACGAACACTGAAGCTTTCTTT.

The CDR3 is CASSFLGPYNEQFF. The CDR3 DNA is TGTGCCAGCAGTTTTCTAGGCCCGTACAATGAGCAGTTCTTC. The rearrangement joins TRBV27 to TRBJ2-1, with no clear D. Germline V gene data show CDR1 as MNHEY and CDR2 as SMNVEV (reference sequence). There are 14 residues in the CDR3. Trimming removed 3 bases from V and 4 bases from J, with 10 bases in between.

CDR3 loop: CASSGQGEHGEQFF. CDR3 nucleotides: TGTGCCAGCAGCGGACAGGGAGAACATGGGGAGCAGTTCTTC. The chain combines TRBV7-9 with TRBJ2-1; 8 positions match TRBD1. Germline CDR1 SEHNR, CDR2 FQNEAQ (reference sequence). This CDR3 contains 14 residues. Unmatched junction bases numbered 10, after V lost 5 bases and J lost 10 bases.

The rearrangement links TRBV6-1 to TRBJ1-1; no clear D. This CDR3 is built from 14 residues. Trimming cost V 6 bases and J 0 bases, with 11 bases left between them. In germline, CDR1 is MNHNS, CDR2 SASEGT. This chain's CDR3 is CASSLTRLNTEAFF. Here the CDR3 DNA reads TGTGCCAGCAGCCTAACTAGGCTGAACACTGAAGCTTTCTTT.